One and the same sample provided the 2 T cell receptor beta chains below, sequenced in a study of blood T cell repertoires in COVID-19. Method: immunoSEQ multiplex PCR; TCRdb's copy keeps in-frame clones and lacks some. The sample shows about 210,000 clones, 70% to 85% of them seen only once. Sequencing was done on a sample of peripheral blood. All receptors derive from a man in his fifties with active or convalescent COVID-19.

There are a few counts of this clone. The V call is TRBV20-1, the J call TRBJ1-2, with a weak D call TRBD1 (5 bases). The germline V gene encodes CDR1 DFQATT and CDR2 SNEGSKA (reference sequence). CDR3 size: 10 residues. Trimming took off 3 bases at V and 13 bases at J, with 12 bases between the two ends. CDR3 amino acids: CSASPRDPTF. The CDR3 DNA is TGCAGTGCTAGTCCCAGGGATCCCACCTTC.

CDR3 bases: TGCGCCAGCAGCGAGGGACAGCTCCGTAATGAGCAGTTCTTC. Translating it yields CASSEGQLRNEQFF. The chain is built from TRBV5-1 and TRBJ2-1; 7 nucleotides align to TRBD1. The CDR3 contains 14 residues. Per germline, CDR1 SGHRS and CDR2 YFSETQ. The V and J ends lost 4 bases and 7 bases, in that order; junction bases with no gene match: 8.